This TCR beta chain was recorded in a study of blood T cell repertoires in COVID-19. As for the study in general: Some COVID-19 samples were acute and others convalescent; all came from the United States, Italy and Spain.

The study recruited people aged about 18 to 89 years across approximately 23 US areas. Cohort 3 recovered donors had two negative PCRs, clearance, or symptom resolution. Method: immunoSEQ multiplex PCR; TCRdb's copy keeps in-frame clones and lacks some. The sample shows about 150,000 clones, around 80% of them seen only once. V lost 0 bases and J lost 1, with 8 bases in between. Germline loops: CDR1 PRHDT, CDR2 FYEKMQ (reference sequence). The CDR3 has 15 residues. V gene TRBV13 combines with J gene TRBJ2-3; D gene uncertain. Sequencing input: PBMCs or T cells enriched from blood (not recorded which). This clonotype was obtained from a woman between 50 and 59 years old who had recovered from COVID-19. The CDR3 sequence is CASSLGVGRTDTQYF. The CDR3, as DNA: TGTGCCAGCAGCTTAGGGGTGGGCCGCACAGATACGCAGTATTTT.